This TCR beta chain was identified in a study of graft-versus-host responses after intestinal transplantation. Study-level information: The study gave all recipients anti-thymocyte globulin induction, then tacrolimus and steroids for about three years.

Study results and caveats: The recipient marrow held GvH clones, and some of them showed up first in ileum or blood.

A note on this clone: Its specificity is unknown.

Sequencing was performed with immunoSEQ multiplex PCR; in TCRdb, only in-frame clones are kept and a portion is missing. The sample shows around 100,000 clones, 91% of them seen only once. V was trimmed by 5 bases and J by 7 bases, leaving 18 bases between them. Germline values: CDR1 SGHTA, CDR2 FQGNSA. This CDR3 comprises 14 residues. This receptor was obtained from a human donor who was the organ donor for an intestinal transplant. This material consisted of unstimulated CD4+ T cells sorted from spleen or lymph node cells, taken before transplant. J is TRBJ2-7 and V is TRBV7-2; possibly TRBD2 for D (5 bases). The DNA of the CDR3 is TGTGCCAGCAGCCAAACCGACGGGTCGGGGGAGCAGTACTTC. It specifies CASSQTDGSGEQYF.